This T cell receptor beta chain was sequenced for a study of T cell clonotyping in hematopoietic cell transplantation (dated by TCRdb to the early 2020s). Study-wide context: A total of 130 to 150 blood samples were collected in the study from 35 to 45 consecutive transplant recipients and their related donors. Patient recruitment ran from 2015 to early 2017, and follow-up continued until late 2020 or death. What the research found in general, with its limitations: Only a small fraction of recipient repertoires overlapped donor repertoires, with over 97% appearing de novo at the given depth. After transplant, TCR diversity in recipients dropped, and pathologically expanded clonotypes climbed progressively between day 30 and day 180. Broader TCR repertoire diversity after transplant was predicted by Inverse Simpson Index values from donors and from recipients before transplant. The sample size was limited and the cells went unsorted, which meant the CD4 and CD8 repertoire contributions could not be told apart.

The immunoSEQ assay, a bias-controlled multiplex PCR with V- and J-specific primers, was used to amplify TCR beta CDR3 regions from genomic DNA. A proprietary barcode and Illumina adapter sequences were added to the CDR3 amplicons in a second PCR step. An Illumina MiSeq instrument was used to sequence the CDR3 libraries. For the original study's pipeline: Export and quality control were performed with immunoSEQ Analyzer 3.0, and downstream analyses were performed with R Bioconductor and Immunarch. Repertoire metrics were calculated using only productive rearrangements within the normalized downsampled data set. In the normalized cohort, a clonotype counted as pathologically expanded if the clonotype was larger than 5 templates. Repertoire diversity was measured with the Inverse Simpson Index. The non-normalized data set was used for CMV-specificity analyses so that all clonotypes could be captured. TCRdb limited this immuneACCESS table to in-frame rearrangements with V and J called. A share of clones is missing; checked studies link under half to unresolved V genes, and the rest is unexplained. V and J calls and clone size are those listed in that table; D and trimming were worked out from the DNA. This sample has fewer than 15,000 clones in its table, and around 86% of those were observed once. Around 13% of the sample is in the top ten clones.

CDR1 and CDR2, looked up from the germline V gene, are SGHTA and FQGNSA. The CDR3 holds 15 amino acids from the cysteine to the phenylalanine. Of the read, only the CDR3 DNA is kept; its 45 bases are in frame from base 1. V gives up 5 bases and J gives up 0 bases, and the segment between their germline ends measures 13 bases. The time point label here, explained by the study, means: 100 days after allo-HCT. Blood from recipients was drawn roughly 28 days before transplant, then again at days 30, 100 and 180 after transplant. Nuclei Lysis Solution was used to extract genomic DNA from fresh or cryopreserved unfractionated peripheral blood mononuclear cells. For this clone: It has no known antigen specificity. Within one base of it there is no much larger clone, and no base qualities were kept.

The clonotype comes from a male patient between 50 and 60 years old who had an allogeneic stem cell transplant from an unrelated donor, so T cells may come from the graft donor. Some clones in this sample may be carry-over from other donors' samples. Sequenced here: PBMCs, sampled 100 days after allogeneic stem cell transplant. The chain is assembled from TRBV7-2 and TRBJ1-2; TRBD1 might be the D gene, on 6 matching bases. The DNA sequence is given as TGTGCCAGCAGCCCCGGACAGACAGCTAACTATGGCTACACCTTC. This sequence encodes CASSPGQTANYGYTF.